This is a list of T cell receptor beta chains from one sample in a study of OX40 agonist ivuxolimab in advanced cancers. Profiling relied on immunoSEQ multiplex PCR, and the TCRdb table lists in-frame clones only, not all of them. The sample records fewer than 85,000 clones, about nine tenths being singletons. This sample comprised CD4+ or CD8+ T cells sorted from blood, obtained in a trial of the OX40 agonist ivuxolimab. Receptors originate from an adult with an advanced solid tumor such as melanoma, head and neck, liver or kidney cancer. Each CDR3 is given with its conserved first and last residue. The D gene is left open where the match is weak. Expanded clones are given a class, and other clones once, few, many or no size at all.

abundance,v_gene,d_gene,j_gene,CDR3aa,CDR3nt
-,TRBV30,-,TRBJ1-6,CAWSDFWGRFNSPLHF,TGTGCCTGGAGTGACTTCTGGGGGCGCTTTAATTCACCCCTCCACTTT
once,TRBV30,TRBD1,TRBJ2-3,CAWSPGQGNTDTQYF,TGTGCCTGGAGTCCTGGACAGGGGAACACAGATACGCAGTATTTT
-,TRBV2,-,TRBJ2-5,CASRLIEETQYF,TGTGCCAGCCGGTTGATTGAAGAGACCCAGTACTTC
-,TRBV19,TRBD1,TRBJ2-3,CASSIMPKTGGKDTQYF,TGTGCCAGTAGTATAATGCCCAAGACAGGGGGCAAAGATACGCAGTATTTT
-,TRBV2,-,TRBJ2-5,CASIQFHQETQYF,TGTGCCAGCATACAATTTCACCAAGAGACCCAGTACTTC
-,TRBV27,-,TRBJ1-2,CASRRWDGPSGTYDYGYTF,TGTGCCAGCAGACGGTGGGACGGGCCTTCCGGGACCTATGACTATGGCTACACCTTC
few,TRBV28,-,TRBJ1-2,CASSLDGDYTF,TGTGCCAGCAGTTTAGATGGTGACTACACCTTC
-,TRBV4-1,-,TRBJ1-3,CASSPLGAVNTIYF,TGCGCCAGCAGCCCCCTGGGAGCTGTAAACACCATATATTTT
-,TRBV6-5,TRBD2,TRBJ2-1,CASSPTGLVYEQFF,TGTGCCAGCAGTCCCACCGGACTAGTCTATGAGCAGTTCTTC
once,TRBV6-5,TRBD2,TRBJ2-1,CASSYGLAGVGEQFF,TGTGCCAGCAGTTATGGGCTAGCGGGAGTGGGTGAGCAGTTCTTC
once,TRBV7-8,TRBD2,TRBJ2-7,CASSLGEGIGEQYF,TGTGCCAGCAGCTTAGGGGAGGGGATTGGGGAGCAGTACTTC
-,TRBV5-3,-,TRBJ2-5,CARSFSREGLTQYF,TGTGCCAGAAGCTTTAGTCGTGAGGGGTTGACCCAGTACTTC
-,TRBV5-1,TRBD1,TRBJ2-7,CASSLGWDRDEQYF,TGCGCCAGCAGCTTGGGATGGGACAGAGACGAGCAGTACTTC
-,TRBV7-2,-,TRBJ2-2,CASSLGLAFANTGELFF,TGTGCCAGCAGCTTAGGACTGGCCTTCGCGAACACCGGGGAGCTGTTTTTT
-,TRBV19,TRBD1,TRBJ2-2,CASSSTGGITGELFF,TGTGCCAGTAGTTCGACAGGGGGCATCACCGGGGAGCTGTTTTTT
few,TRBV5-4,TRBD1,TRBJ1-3,CASSLGQGAGNTIYF,TGTGCCAGCAGCTTGGGACAGGGAGCTGGAAACACCATATATTTT
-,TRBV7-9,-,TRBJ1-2,CASSLERNYGYTF,TGTGCCAGCAGCTTAGAACGGAACTATGGCTACACCTTC
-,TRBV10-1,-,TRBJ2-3,CASVADRTDTQYF,TGCGCCAGCGTAGCGGATCGCACAGATACGCAGTATTTT
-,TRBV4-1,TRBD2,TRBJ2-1,CASSQGQSGRASGYEQFF,TGCGCCAGCAGCCAAGGGCAAAGCGGGAGGGCCTCTGGTTATGAGCAGTTCTTC
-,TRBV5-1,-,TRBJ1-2,CASSLYREGGYTF,TGCGCCAGCAGCTTATACAGGGAGGGCGGCTACACCTTC
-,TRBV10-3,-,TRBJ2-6,CATGPGSGANVLTF,TGTGCCACCGGGCCAGGCTCTGGGGCCAACGTCCTGACTTTC
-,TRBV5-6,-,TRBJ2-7,CASSLTGPYEQYF,TGTGCCAGCAGCTTGACAGGGCCCTACGAGCAGTACTTC
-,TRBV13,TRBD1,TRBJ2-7,CASSHRDRGEQYF,TGTGCCAGCAGCCACCGGGACAGGGGGGAGCAGTACTTC
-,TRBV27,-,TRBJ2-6,CASRATSSGANVLTF,TGTGCCAGCAGGGCCACAAGCTCTGGGGCCAACGTCCTGACTTTC
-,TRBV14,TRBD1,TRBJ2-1,CASSQERGGQGTYNEQFF,TGTGCCAGCAGCCAAGAACGGGGGGGACAGGGGACCTACAATGAGCAGTTCTTC
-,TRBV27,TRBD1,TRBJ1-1,CASGPDRGRPEAFF,TGTGCCAGCGGCCCGGACAGGGGGCGCCCTGAAGCTTTCTTT
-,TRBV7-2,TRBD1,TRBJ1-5,CASSGGTAGNQPQHF,TGTGCCAGCAGCGGCGGGACAGCTGGCAATCAGCCCCAGCATTTT
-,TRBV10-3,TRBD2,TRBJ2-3,CAISEGLAGADTQYF,TGTGCCATCAGTGAGGGACTAGCGGGGGCAGATACGCAGTATTTT
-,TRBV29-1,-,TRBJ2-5,CSVEGGVAGRETQYF,TGCAGCGTTGAAGGGGGTGTTGCCGGGAGAGAGACCCAGTACTTC
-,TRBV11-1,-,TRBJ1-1,CASSTSMPGNTEAFF,TGTGCCAGCAGCACCTCTATGCCGGGGAACACTGAAGCTTTCTTT
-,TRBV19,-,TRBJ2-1,CASNTAYNEQFF,TGTGCCAGTAATACAGCGTACAATGAGCAGTTCTTC
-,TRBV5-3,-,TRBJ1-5,CARGGGEPQHF,TGTGCCAGGGGAGGGGGTGAGCCCCAGCATTTT
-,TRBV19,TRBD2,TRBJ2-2,CASSRGSGGNTGELFF,TGTGCCAGTAGTAGGGGTAGCGGGGGGAACACCGGGGAGCTGTTTTTT
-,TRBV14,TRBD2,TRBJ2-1,CASSQRLATTDEQFF,TGTGCCAGCAGCCAAAGACTAGCGACTACCGATGAGCAGTTCTTC
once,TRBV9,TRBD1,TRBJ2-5,CASSADRGKTQYF,TGTGCCAGCAGCGCCGACAGGGGCAAGACCCAGTACTTC
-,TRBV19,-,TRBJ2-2,CASSIDKPTGELFF,TGTGCCAGTAGTATAGATAAGCCGACCGGGGAGCTGTTTTTT
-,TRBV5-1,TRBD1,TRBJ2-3,CASSRQGLASTDTQYF,TGCGCCAGCAGCCGACAGGGGTTGGCCTCCACAGATACGCAGTATTTT
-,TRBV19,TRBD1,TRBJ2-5,CASSPRTGGQETQYF,TGTGCCAGTAGTCCTAGGACAGGGGGCCAAGAGACCCAGTACTTC
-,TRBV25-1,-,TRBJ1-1,CASSGGRPTRNTEAFF,TGTGCCAGCAGCGGGGGCAGACCTACAAGAAACACTGAAGCTTTCTTT
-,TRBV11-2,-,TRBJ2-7,CASSSRYSYEQYF,TGTGCCAGCAGCTCAAGGTATTCCTACGAGCAGTACTTC
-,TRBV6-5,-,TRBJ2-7,CASRVDAGPYEQYF,TGTGCCAGCAGGGTCGACGCAGGGCCCTACGAGCAGTACTTC
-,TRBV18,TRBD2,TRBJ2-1,CASSPPNGVAGGEQFF,TGTGCCAGCTCACCTCCAAATGGGGTAGCGGGAGGCGAGCAGTTCTTC
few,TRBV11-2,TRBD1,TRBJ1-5,CASSLAGGGNQPQHF,TGTGCCAGCAGCTTAGCAGGGGGAGGCAATCAGCCCCAGCATTTT
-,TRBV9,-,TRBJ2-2,CASSVEGTGELFF,TGTGCCAGCAGCGTAGAGGGGACAGGGGAGCTGTTTTTT
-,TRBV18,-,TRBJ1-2,CASSPLDGYTF,TGTGCCAGCTCACCACTAGATGGCTACACCTTC